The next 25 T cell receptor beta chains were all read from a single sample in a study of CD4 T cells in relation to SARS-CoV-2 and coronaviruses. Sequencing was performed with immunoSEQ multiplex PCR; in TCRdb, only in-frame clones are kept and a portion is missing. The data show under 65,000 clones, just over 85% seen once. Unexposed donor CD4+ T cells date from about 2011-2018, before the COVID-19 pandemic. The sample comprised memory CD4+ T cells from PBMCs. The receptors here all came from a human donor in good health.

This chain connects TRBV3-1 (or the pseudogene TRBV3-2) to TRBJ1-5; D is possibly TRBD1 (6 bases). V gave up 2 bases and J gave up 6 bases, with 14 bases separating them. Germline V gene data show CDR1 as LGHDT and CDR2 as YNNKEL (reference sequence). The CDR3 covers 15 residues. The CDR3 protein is CASSQTRTAAQPQHF. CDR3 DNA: TGTGCCAGCAGCCAAACGCGGACAGCCGCTCAGCCCCAGCATTTT.

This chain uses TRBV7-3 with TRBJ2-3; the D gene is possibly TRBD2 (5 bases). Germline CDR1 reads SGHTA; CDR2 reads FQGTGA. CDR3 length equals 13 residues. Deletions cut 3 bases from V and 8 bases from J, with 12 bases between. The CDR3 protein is CASSFAPGGTQYF. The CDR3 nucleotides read TGTGCCAGCAGCTTTGCCCCAGGAGGTACGCAGTATTTT.

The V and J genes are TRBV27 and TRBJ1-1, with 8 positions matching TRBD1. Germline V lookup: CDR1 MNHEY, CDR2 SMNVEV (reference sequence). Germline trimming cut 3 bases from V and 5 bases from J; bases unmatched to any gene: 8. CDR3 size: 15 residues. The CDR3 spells CASSFRPGGRTEAFF. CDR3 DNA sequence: TGTGCCAGCAGTTTTAGACCAGGGGGCCGTACTGAAGCTTTCTTT.

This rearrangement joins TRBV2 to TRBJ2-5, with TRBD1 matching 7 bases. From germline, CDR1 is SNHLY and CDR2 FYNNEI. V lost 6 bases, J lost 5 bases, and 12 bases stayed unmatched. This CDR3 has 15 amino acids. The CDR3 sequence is CASSDVGQGEETQYF. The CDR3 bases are TGTGCCAGCAGCGACGTGGGGCAGGGGGAGGAGACCCAGTACTTC.

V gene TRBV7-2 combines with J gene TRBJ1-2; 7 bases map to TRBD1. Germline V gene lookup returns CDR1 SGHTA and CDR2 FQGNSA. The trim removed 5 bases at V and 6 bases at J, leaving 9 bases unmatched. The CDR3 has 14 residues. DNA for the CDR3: TGTGCCAGCAGCGGGGGAGGGGGCGCGGATGGCTACACCTTC. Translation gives CASSGGGGADGYTF.

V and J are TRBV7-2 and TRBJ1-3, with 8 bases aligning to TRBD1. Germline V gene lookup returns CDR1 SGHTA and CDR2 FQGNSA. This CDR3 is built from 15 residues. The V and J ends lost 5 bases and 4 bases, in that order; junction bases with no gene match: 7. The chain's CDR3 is CASSPRGRWGNTIYF. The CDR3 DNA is TGTGCCAGCAGCCCCAGGGGGCGCTGGGGAAACACCATATATTTT.

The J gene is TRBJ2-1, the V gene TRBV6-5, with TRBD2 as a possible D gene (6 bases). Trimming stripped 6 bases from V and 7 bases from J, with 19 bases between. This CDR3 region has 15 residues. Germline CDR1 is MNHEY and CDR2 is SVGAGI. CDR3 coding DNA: TGTGCCAGCAGGAACGGGGGATTCGGAGGGAATGAGCAGTTCTTC. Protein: CASRNGGFGGNEQFF.

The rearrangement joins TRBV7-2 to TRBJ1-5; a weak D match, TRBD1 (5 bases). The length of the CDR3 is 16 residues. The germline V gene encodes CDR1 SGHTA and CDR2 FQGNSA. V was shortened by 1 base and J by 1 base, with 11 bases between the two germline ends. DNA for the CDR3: TGTGCCAGCAGCTTAGTTTCAGGGCGGAGCAATCAGCCCCAGCATTTT. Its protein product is CASSLVSGRSNQPQHF.

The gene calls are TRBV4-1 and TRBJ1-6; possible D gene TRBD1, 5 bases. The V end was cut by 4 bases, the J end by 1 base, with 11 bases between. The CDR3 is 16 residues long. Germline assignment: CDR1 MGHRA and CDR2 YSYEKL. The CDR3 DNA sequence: TGCGCCAGCAGCCTGAGAGGGGTATCCTATAATTCACCCCTCCACTTT. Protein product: CASSLRGVSYNSPLHF.

The CDR3 reads CASSLGRSGANVLTF. The DNA of the CDR3 is TGTGCCAGCAGCTTGGGCCGTTCTGGGGCCAACGTCCTGACTTTC. The genes are TRBV5-4 and TRBJ2-6; no firm D call. Germline-derived CDR1 and CDR2 are SGHNT and YYREEE (reference sequence). Trimming shortened V by 0 bases and J by 1 base, and 5 bases separated the two germline ends. The CDR3 consists of 15 residues.

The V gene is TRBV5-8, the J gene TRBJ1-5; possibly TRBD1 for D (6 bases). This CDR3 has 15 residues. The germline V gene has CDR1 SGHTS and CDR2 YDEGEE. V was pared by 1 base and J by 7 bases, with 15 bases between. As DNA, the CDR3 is TGTGCCAGCAGCTTGATAATGGGGGCAGAACAGCCCCAGCATTTT. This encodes CASSLIMGAEQPQHF.

CDR3 region: CASSQQQATNEKLFF. The DNA of the CDR3 is TGCGCCAGCAGCCAACAACAGGCAACTAATGAAAAACTGTTTTTT. The chain carries TRBV4-1 and TRBJ1-4, with D possibly TRBD1 on 5 matching bases. Germline V gene sequence: CDR1 MGHRA, CDR2 YSYEKL. This CDR3 comprises 15 residues. V was cut by 2 bases and J by 0 bases, with 7 bases left in between.

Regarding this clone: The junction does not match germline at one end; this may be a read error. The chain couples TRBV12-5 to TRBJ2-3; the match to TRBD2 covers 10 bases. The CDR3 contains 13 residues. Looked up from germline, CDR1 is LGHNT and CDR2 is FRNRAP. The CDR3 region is CVGLAGELDTQYF. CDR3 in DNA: TGCGTTGGGCTAGCGGGAGAGTTAGATACGCAGTATTTT. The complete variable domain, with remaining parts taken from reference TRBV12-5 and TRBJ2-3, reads DARVTQTPRHKVTEMGQEVTMRCQPILGHNTVFWYRQTMMQGLELLAYFRNRAPLDDSGMPKDRFSAEMPDATLATLKIQPSEPRDSAVYFCVGLAGELDTQYFGPGTRLTVL.

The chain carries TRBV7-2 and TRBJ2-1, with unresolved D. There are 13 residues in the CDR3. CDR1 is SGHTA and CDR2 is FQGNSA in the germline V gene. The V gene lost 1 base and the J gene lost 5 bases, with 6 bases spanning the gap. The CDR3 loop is CASSLGYDNEQFF. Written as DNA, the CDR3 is TGTGCCAGCAGCTTAGGATATGACAATGAGCAGTTCTTC.

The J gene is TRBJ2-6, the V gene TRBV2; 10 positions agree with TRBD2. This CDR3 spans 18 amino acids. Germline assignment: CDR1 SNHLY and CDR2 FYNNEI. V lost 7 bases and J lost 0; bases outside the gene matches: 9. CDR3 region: CASTLGSGRTSGANVLTF. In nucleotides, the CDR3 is TGTGCCAGCACTTTGGGTAGCGGGAGGACCTCTGGGGCCAACGTCCTGACTTTC.

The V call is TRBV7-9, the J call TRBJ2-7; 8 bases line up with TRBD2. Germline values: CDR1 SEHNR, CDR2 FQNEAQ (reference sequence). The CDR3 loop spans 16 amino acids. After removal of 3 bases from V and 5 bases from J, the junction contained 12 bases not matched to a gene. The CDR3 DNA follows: TGTGCCAGCAGCTTTTTGATCAGCGGGAGCCATGACGAGCAGTACTTC. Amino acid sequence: CASSFLISGSHDEQYF.

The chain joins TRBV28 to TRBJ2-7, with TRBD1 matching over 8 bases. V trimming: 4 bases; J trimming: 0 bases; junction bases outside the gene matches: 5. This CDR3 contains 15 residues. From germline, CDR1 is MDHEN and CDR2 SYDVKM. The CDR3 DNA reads TGTGCCAGCAGTTCAGGACAGGGAATCTCCTACGAGCAGTACTTC. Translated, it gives CASSSGQGISYEQYF.

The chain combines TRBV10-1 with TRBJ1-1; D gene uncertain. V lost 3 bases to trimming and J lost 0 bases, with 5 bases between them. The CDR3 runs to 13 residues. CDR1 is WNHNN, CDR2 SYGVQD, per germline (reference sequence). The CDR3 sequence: CASSEGLNTEAFF. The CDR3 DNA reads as TGCGCCAGCAGTGAAGGTCTGAACACTGAAGCTTTCTTT.

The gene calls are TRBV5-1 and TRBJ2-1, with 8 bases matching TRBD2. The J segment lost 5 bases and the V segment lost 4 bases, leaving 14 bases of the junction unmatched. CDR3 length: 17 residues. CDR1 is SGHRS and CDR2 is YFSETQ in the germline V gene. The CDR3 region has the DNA TGCGCCAGCAGCCTTGGGACTAGGCGGGTCCTTGACAATGAGCAGTTCTTC. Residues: CASSLGTRRVLDNEQFF.

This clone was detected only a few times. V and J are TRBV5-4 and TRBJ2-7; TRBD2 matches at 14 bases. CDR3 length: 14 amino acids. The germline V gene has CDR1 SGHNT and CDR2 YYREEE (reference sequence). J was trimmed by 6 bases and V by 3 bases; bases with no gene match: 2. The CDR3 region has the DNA TGTGCCAGCAGCTCGGGACTAGCGGGAGTCGAGCAGTACTTC. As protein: CASSSGLAGVEQYF.

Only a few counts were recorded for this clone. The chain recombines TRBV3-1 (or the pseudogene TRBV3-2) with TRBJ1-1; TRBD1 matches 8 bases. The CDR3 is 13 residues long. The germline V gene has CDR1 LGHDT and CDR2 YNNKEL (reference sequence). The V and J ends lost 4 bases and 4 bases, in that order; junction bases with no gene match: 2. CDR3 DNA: TGTGCCAGCAGCCTTACAGGGGGCACTGAAGCTTTCTTT. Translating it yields CASSLTGGTEAFF.

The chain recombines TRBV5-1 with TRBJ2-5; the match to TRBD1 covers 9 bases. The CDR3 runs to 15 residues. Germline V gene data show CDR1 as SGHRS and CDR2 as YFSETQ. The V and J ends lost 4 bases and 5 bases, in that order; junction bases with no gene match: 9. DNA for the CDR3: TGCGCCAGCAGCGCCGACAGGGGGGCGCGTGAGACCCAGTACTTC. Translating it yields CASSADRGARETQYF.

CDR3 DNA sequence: TGTGCCACCAGCACGGGACTAGAGGGGACCCAGTACTTC. It encodes CATSTGLEGTQYF. The rearrangement joins TRBV15 to TRBJ2-5, with 8 positions matching TRBD2. This CDR3 contains 13 residues. The junction had 5 bases not matched to a gene; V was cut back by 4 bases and J by 7 bases. Germline V gene data show CDR1 as LNHNV and CDR2 as YYDKDF (reference sequence).

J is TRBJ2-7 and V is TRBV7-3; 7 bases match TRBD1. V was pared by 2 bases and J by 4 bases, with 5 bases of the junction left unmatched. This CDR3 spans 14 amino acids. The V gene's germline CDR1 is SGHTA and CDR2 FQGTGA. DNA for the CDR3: TGTGCCAGCAGCTTAGGGACAGCGAAGTACGAGCAGTACTTC. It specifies CASSLGTAKYEQYF.

The CDR3 region is CASSHLRTSGNNEQFF. CDR3 DNA: TGTGCCAGCAGCCACCTACGGACTAGCGGGAACAATGAGCAGTTCTTC. The V and J genes are TRBV14 and TRBJ2-1; 12 nucleotides agree with TRBD2. The CDR3 has 16 amino acids. V gave up 3 bases and J gave up 5 bases; unmatched junction bases: 5. Germline V gene sequence: CDR1 SGHDN, CDR2 FVKESK. Together with reference TRBV14 and TRBJ2-1, the CDR3 gives the full variable domain: EAGVTQFPSHSVIEKGQTVTLRCDPISGHDNLYWYRRVMGKEIKFLLHFVKESKQDESGMPNNRFLAERTGGTYSTLKVQPAELEDSGVYFCASSHLRTSGNNEQFFGPGTRLTVL.